This T cell receptor (beta chain) was recovered during a study of T cells after posttransplantation cyclophosphamide. On this clone itself: Its antigen is still unknown.

General study points: Tissue-infiltrating T cells from skin or gut overlapped little with blood T cells.

V was cut by 4 bases and J by 8 bases, with 14 bases left in between. Germline V gene lookup returns CDR1 SEHNR and CDR2 FQNEAQ (reference sequence). This CDR3 contains 13 residues. Controls had myeloablative marrow grafts with methotrexate and calcineurin inhibitor, sampled at 1 year. Libraries were prepared by immunoSEQ multiplex PCR; TCRdb keeps only in-frame clonotypes and omits some of them. Here the sample spans roughly 5,000 clones, approximately 80% being singletons. The rearrangement joins TRBV7-9 to TRBJ1-2; TRBD1 might be the D (6 bases). This clonotype was sampled from a male patient aged 40-50 years who received an allogeneic stem cell transplant from an unrelated donor, was CMV-positive, and had chronic GVHD only. The graft donor may have contributed some T cells. The specimen was PBMCs, collected after an allogeneic stem cell transplant with a calcineurin inhibitor and methotrexate. CDR3 sequence: CASSSSQGGGYTF. The CDR3 DNA reads as TGTGCCAGCAGCTCATCACAGGGTGGAGGCTACACCTTC.